Presented here are 31 T cell receptor beta chains from one specimen sequenced in a study of cytomegalovirus exposure and HLA in healthy donors. The PCR used 60 Vbeta and 13 Jbeta primers. Produced via immunoSEQ multiplex PCR; TCRdb's table is partial and in-frame only. The data show approximately 150,000 clones, with approximately 80% seen just once and approximately 7% held by the top ten. Sequencing used PBMCs. Every receptor here comes from a woman aged 25 to 45 in good health and CMV-seropositive.

The table lists this clone with a few counts. The chain recombines TRBV10-3 with TRBJ2-2; unclear D gene. The CDR3 is 14 residues long. The V and J ends lost 2 bases and 4 bases respectively, with 8 bases between them. CDR1 is ENHRY and CDR2 is SYGVKD in the germline V gene. The CDR3 protein is CAISEIRSTGELFF. The CDR3 region has the DNA TGTGCCATCAGTGAGATAAGGAGCACCGGGGAGCTGTTTTTT.

This clone was found a few times. The genes are TRBV27 and TRBJ2-5; TRBD2 agrees at 7 bases. Germline CDR1 reads MNHEY; CDR2 reads SMNVEV (reference sequence). CDR3 size: 13 residues. The V segment lost 6 bases and the J segment 0 bases; nucleotides outside the gene matches: 1. CDR3 amino acids: CASRRGYQETQYF. The CDR3, as DNA: TGTGCCAGCAGGCGGGGGTACCAAGAGACCCAGTACTTC.

The chain has TRBV5-1 and TRBJ2-7; 8 bases map to TRBD2. Looked up from germline, CDR1 is SGHRS and CDR2 is YFSETQ. This CDR3 has 15 amino acids. V dropped 3 bases and J dropped 2; count of bases not matched to a gene: 7. The CDR3 bases are TGCGCCAGCAGCTCATATAGCGGGGTTACCTACGAGCAGTACTTC. This sequence encodes CASSSYSGVTYEQYF.

V gene TRBV4-1 combines with J gene TRBJ1-1; D remains ambiguous. CDR3 length equals 15 residues. The V end was cut by 1 base, the J end by 3 bases, with 12 bases between. The germline gives CDR1 MGHRA, CDR2 YSYEKL. The CDR3 region is CASSQVMVRDTEAFF. In nucleotides, the CDR3 is TGCGCCAGCAGCCAAGTTATGGTCCGGGACACTGAAGCTTTCTTT.

This clone occurred a few times. The V gene is TRBV2, the J gene TRBJ2-5; D possibly corresponds to TRBD1 (6 bases). V was shortened by 3 bases and J by 5 bases, with 13 bases between the two germline ends. CDR1 is SNHLY, CDR2 FYNNEI, per germline. This CDR3 is built from 14 residues. The CDR3 sequence is CASSDWQGMETQYF. DNA for the CDR3: TGTGCCAGCAGTGATTGGCAGGGGATGGAGACCCAGTACTTC.

J is TRBJ2-7 and V is TRBV11-1; D might be TRBD2 (5 bases). This CDR3 region has 12 residues. Trimming pared 5 bases from V and 3 bases from J, leaving 8 bases between. CDR1 and CDR2 from the germline V gene are SGHAT and FQDESV (reference sequence). CDR3 sequence reads: CASSPGIYEQYF. The CDR3 coding sequence is TGTGCCAGCAGCCCGGGGATCTACGAGCAGTACTTC.

The V gene is TRBV7-9, the J gene TRBJ1-5; TRBD1 might be the D (6 bases). The CDR3 consists of 13 residues. CDR1 and CDR2 (germline): SEHNR, FQNEAQ (reference sequence). Trimming shortened V by 1 base and J by 7 bases, and 8 bases separated the two germline ends. CDR3 in amino acids: CASSLEGDQPQHF. In nucleotides, the CDR3 is TGTGCCAGCAGCTTAGAGGGGGACCAGCCCCAGCATTTT.

A word on this clone: At one boundary the junction diverges from the germline segment, which might be a read error. The J gene is TRBJ2-3, the V gene TRBV7-9, with TRBD2 identical over 12 bases. Germline-derived CDR1 and CDR2 are SEHNR and FQNEAQ (reference sequence). The CDR3 extends over 16 amino acids. In DNA, the CDR3 is TGTTCCAGCAGCTTACCTAGCGGGGGGGAAAGAGATACGCAGTATTTT. Amino acid sequence: CSSSLPSGGERDTQYF.

The V gene is TRBV5-1, the J gene TRBJ2-3; 11 bases are a match to TRBD2. This CDR3 contains 16 residues. The ends lost 4 bases at V and 3 bases at J; junction bases unmatched: 7. Germline CDR1 is SGHRS and CDR2 is YFSETQ. DNA for the CDR3: TGCGCCAGCAGCATCCTAGCGGGGGGAGGGACAGATACGCAGTATTTT. This encodes CASSILAGGGTDTQYF.

V is TRBV7-2 and J is TRBJ1-1; no clear D. Germline V gene lookup returns CDR1 SGHTA and CDR2 FQGNSA. Between the trimmed V and J ends, which lost 10 bases and 5 bases, there was a span of 20 bases. The CDR3 is 14 residues long. As DNA, the CDR3 is TGTGCCATCGTCGGTGTCGGGAAATTGACTGAAGCTTTCTTT. Amino acids: CAIVGVGKLTEAFF.

The chain carries TRBV13 and TRBJ1-5; weak D call: TRBD1 (6 bases). This CDR3 spans 15 amino acids. Trimming took 4 bases from V and 7 from J, leaving 17 bases between them. Per germline, CDR1 PRHDT and CDR2 FYEKMQ (reference sequence). The CDR3 DNA is TGTGCCAGCAGCTCTTGGGGGCAGGGGTCACAGCCCCAGCATTTT. Protein: CASSSWGQGSQPQHF.

The chain carries TRBV7-2 and TRBJ1-2, with 9 positions matching TRBD1. The germline CDR1 and CDR2 sequences are SGHTA and FQGNSA. This CDR3 contains 13 residues. With 4 bases clipped from V and 8 bases from J, the junction kept 5 bases outside the gene matches. CDR3 protein: CASSSQGAGGYTF. CDR3 sequence (DNA): TGTGCCAGCAGCTCACAGGGGGCGGGCGGCTACACCTTC.

The chain employs TRBV10-3 and TRBJ1-3; D remains unclear. Looked up from germline, CDR1 is ENHRY and CDR2 is SYGVKD. V was pared by 2 bases and J by 0 bases, with 8 bases between. The CDR3 covers 15 residues. The CDR3 loop reads CAISERAVSGNTIYF. As DNA, the CDR3 is TGTGCCATCAGTGAGCGTGCAGTCTCTGGAAACACCATATATTTT.

About this clone itself: This same CDR3 is encoded by further DNA sequences in the sample. The rearrangement joins TRBV30 to TRBJ2-1; tentatively, D is TRBD1 (5 bases). Germline-derived CDR1 and CDR2 are GTSNPN and SVGIG (reference sequence). The V end was cut by 4 bases, the J end by 4 bases, with 5 bases between. CDR3 length: 11 residues. CDR3: CAWTGYNEQFF. CDR3 coding DNA: TGTGCCTGGACAGGGTACAATGAGCAGTTCTTC.

The rearrangement joins TRBV7-8 to TRBJ2-7; 7 positions agree with TRBD1. Germline assignment: CDR1 SGHVS and CDR2 FQNEAQ. This CDR3 has 15 amino acids. Trimming took 8 bases from V and 2 from J; bases not matched to a gene: 12. CDR3: CASVKAWDSAYEQYF. CDR3 DNA sequence: TGTGCCAGCGTTAAAGCCTGGGACAGTGCCTACGAGCAGTACTTC.

The chain uses TRBV7-7 and TRBJ2-2; the match to TRBD2 covers 16 bases. The J segment lost 4 bases and the V segment lost 5 bases, leaving 7 bases of the junction unmatched. This CDR3 contains 18 residues. Germline CDR1 is SSHAT and CDR2 is FNYEAQ (reference sequence). The CDR3 here is CASSPGLAGGSFTGELFF. CDR3 DNA: TGTGCCAGCAGCCCGGGACTAGCGGGGGGGTCCTTCACCGGGGAGCTGTTTTTT.

The chain combines TRBV19 with TRBJ1-1, with a tentative D call TRBD1 (6 bases). With 7 bases removed from V and 3 bases from J, the gap between germline ends came to 15 bases. The germline V gene encodes CDR1 LNHDA and CDR2 SQIVND (reference sequence). This CDR3 comprises 14 residues. The CDR3 DNA reads TGTGCCAGTAACCGCCGACAGGATTACACTGAAGCTTTCTTT. Its translation is CASNRRQDYTEAFF.

CDR3: CASSLSSGGLPNTQYF. The CDR3 DNA reads TGTGCCAGCAGTTTGTCGAGCGGGGGGCTTCCAAATACGCAGTATTTT. The rearrangement links TRBV28 to TRBJ2-3; 9 bases are shared with TRBD2. This CDR3 contains 16 residues. Losses at the gene ends were 3 bases for V and 7 bases for J; bases not matched to a gene: 11. Germline values: CDR1 MDHEN, CDR2 SYDVKM.

The genes are TRBV7-2 and TRBJ2-3, with D unresolved. In germline, CDR1 is SGHTA, CDR2 FQGNSA. Deletions cut 5 bases from V and 2 bases from J, with 5 bases between. The CDR3 runs 12 residues. As DNA, the CDR3 is TGTGCCAGCAGCCTTATCACAGATACGCAGTATTTT. It codes for CASSLITDTQYF.

This clone was seen more than once but under ten times. The rearrangement joins TRBV18 to TRBJ2-7; 8 positions match TRBD2. Germline CDR1 reads KGHSH; CDR2 reads LQKENI. The length of the CDR3 is 15 residues. Germline trimming cut 5 bases from V and 4 bases from J; bases unmatched to any gene: 10. CDR3 sequence: CASSTGGRLLYEQYF. CDR3 bases: TGTGCCAGCTCAACGGGGGGGCGGCTTCTTTACGAGCAGTACTTC.

V usage is TRBV29-1 and J usage is TRBJ2-1; TRBD2 aligns across 13 bases. V lost 6 bases and J lost 13; bases outside the gene matches: 12. Germline CDR1 SQVTM, CDR2 ANQGSEA. The CDR3 runs to 14 residues. CDR3: CSVSPGTSGEGQFF. The CDR3 DNA reads as TGCAGCGTGAGCCCCGGGACTAGCGGGGAGGGACAGTTCTTC.

This clone was seen only once. V is TRBV27 and J is TRBJ1-6; D remains unclear. This CDR3 comprises 14 residues. Deletions cut 8 bases from V and 9 bases from J, with 17 bases between. In germline, CDR1 is MNHEY, CDR2 SMNVEV (reference sequence). CDR3 DNA sequence: TGTGCCAGCCCCATAGGGAGACCCGCTTCACCCCTCCACTTT. Translated, it gives CASPIGRPASPLHF.

The genes are TRBV30 and TRBJ1-3, with D possibly TRBD1 on 6 matching bases. The V gene lost 5 bases and the J gene lost 11 bases, with 16 bases spanning the gap. Germline V lookup: CDR1 GTSNPN, CDR2 SVGIG (reference sequence). This CDR3 spans 12 amino acids. In DNA form, the CDR3 reads TGTGCCTGGGGGGCACTAGGGGGTGCCATATATTTT. This codes for CAWGALGGAIYF. Variable domain in full (rest from reference TRBV30 and TRBJ1-3): SQTIHQWPATLVQPVGSPLSLECTVEGTSNPNLYWYRQAAGRGLQLLFYSVGIGQISSEVPQNLSASRPQDRQFILSSKKLLLSDSGFYLCAWGALGGAIYFGEGSWLTVV.

The V and J genes are TRBV19 and TRBJ1-3; D unclear. This CDR3 is built from 14 residues. V shed 0 bases and J shed 0 bases, with 3 bases lying between them. Per germline, CDR1 LNHDA and CDR2 SQIVND (reference sequence). The DNA for the CDR3 is TGTGCCAGTAGTATAGAGAGCTCTGGAAACACCATATATTTT. Protein product: CASSIESSGNTIYF.

The DNA for the CDR3 is TGTGCCAGCAGCCGGGGGGGGGTAAGCACTGAAGCTTTCTTT. This encodes CASSRGGVSTEAFF. The chain couples TRBV5-4 to TRBJ1-1, with D maybe TRBD1 (5 bases). CDR3 length equals 14 residues. The V end was cut by 4 bases, the J end by 4 bases, with 14 bases between. Germline lookup yields CDR1 SGHNT and CDR2 YYREEE (reference sequence).

A few counts support this clone. The V and J genes are TRBV10-3 and TRBJ2-3, with 7 nucleotides matching TRBD2. Germline V gene lookup returns CDR1 ENHRY and CDR2 SYGVKD. The CDR3 loop spans 16 amino acids. Unmatched junction bases numbered 11, after V lost 3 bases and J lost 5 bases. CDR3 region: CAISEPRAGEGDTQYF. Here the CDR3 DNA reads TGTGCCATCAGTGAACCCCGCGCGGGGGAGGGAGATACGCAGTATTTT.

The chain uses TRBV21-1 and TRBJ2-7; the table's D call of TRBD2 was not tested on the DNA. TRBV21-1 is a documented pseudogene. The CDR3 loop spans 14 amino acids. The CDR3 here is CASSAKVPYAVQYF. CDR3 bases: TGTGCCAGCAGCGCCAAGGTCCCTTATGCGGTGCAGTACTTC.

The V and J genes are TRBV5-4 and TRBJ2-4, with 7 bases aligning to TRBD2. Per germline, CDR1 SGHNT and CDR2 YYREEE (reference sequence). Trimming at V came to 4 bases and at J to 3 bases, leaving 7 bases not matched to a gene. There are 15 residues in the CDR3. This CDR3 is CASSRAGAGKNIQYF. In nucleotides, the CDR3 is TGTGCCAGCAGCCGCGCGGGAGCAGGCAAAAACATTCAGTACTTC.

The chain employs TRBV5-1 and TRBJ1-3; D gene ambiguous. Looked up from germline, CDR1 is SGHRS and CDR2 is YFSETQ. The CDR3 sequence is 16 residues long. The V end was cut by 3 bases, the J end by 4 bases, with 17 bases between. Here the CDR3 reads CASSWASGPLGNTIYF. In DNA form, the CDR3 reads TGCGCCAGCAGCTGGGCCTCCGGCCCTTTGGGAAACACCATATATTTT.

V and J are TRBV15 and TRBJ2-7; 9 positions match TRBD1. The junction had 0 bases not matched to a gene; V was cut back by 0 bases and J by 0 bases. The CDR3 contains 15 residues. Looked up from germline, CDR1 is LNHNV and CDR2 is YYDKDF (reference sequence). The CDR3 DNA sequence: TGTGCCACCAGCAGAGAGACAGGGGGCTCCTACGAGCAGTACTTC. Amino acids: CATSRETGGSYEQYF.

The chain couples TRBV27 to TRBJ1-5; D is ambiguous. This CDR3 has 13 amino acids. In germline, CDR1 is MNHEY, CDR2 SMNVEV (reference sequence). V was cut by 5 bases and J by 2 bases, with 7 bases left in between. The CDR3 bases are TGTGCCAGCAGTCCGGGAGGCAATCAGCCCCAGCATTTT. This codes for CASSPGGNQPQHF.